A selection of T cell receptor beta chains follows, all from one sample in a study of cytomegalovirus exposure and HLA in healthy donors. Some clones are missing from TCRdb's copy, which holds only in-frame ones; the method was immunoSEQ multiplex PCR. In the table there are about 310,000 clones, around 90% of which are singletons. The material sequenced was PBMCs. The source of these receptors is a man aged 25-40 years in good health and CMV-seronegative. CDR3s include the opening cysteine and the closing phenylalanine or tryptophan. D genes are given only for firm matches. Clone size is shown for a subset of rows, as once, few, many or a class of expanded clone.

D,size,V,J,CDR3,DNA
.,.,TRBV4-1,TRBJ1-6,CASSQDLGGERSPLHF,TGCGCCAGCAGCCAAGATCTAGGGGGGGAGAGATCACCCCTCCACTTT
TRBD1,few,TRBV9,TRBJ2-3,CASSVTGADTQYF,TGTGCCAGCAGCGTAACAGGGGCCGATACGCAGTATTTT
TRBD1,.,TRBV2,TRBJ2-6,CASSEDRGISGANVLTF,TGTGCCAGCAGTGAAGACAGGGGAATATCTGGGGCCAACGTCCTGACTTTC
.,.,TRBV27,TRBJ1-2,CASSLSGGRRGYTF,TGTGCCAGCAGTTTATCAGGGGGTCGACGAGGCTACACCTTC
TRBD1,once,TRBV10-3,TRBJ2-2,CAISESGTGVTGELFF,TGTGCCATCAGTGAGTCTGGGACAGGGGTTACCGGGGAGCTGTTTTTT
TRBD1,.,TRBV6-6,TRBJ1-2,CASEGAGGYTF,TGTGCCAGCGAGGGGGCAGGCGGCTACACCTTC
.,.,TRBV7-2,TRBJ2-5,CASRIKDRWTPTQETQYF,TGTGCCAGCAGAATAAAGGACAGATGGACTCCTACCCAAGAGACCCAGTACTTC
TRBD1,.,TRBV7-9,TRBJ1-3,CASSLGTGVDTIYF,TGTGCCAGCAGCTTAGGCACAGGGGTCGACACCATATATTTT
TRBD1,.,TRBV18,TRBJ2-6,CASAIPGQGKSGANVLTF,TGTGCCAGCGCCATCCCGGGACAGGGGAAGTCTGGGGCCAACGTCCTGACTTTC
.,.,TRBV2,TRBJ1-1,CASSPQRDTEAFF,TGTGCCAGCAGTCCCCAGAGGGACACTGAAGCTTTCTTT
TRBD1,.,TRBV5-6,TRBJ2-1,CASSLPGTGDNEQFF,TGTGCCAGCAGCTTACCCGGGACAGGGGACAATGAGCAGTTCTTC
.,.,TRBV25-1,TRBJ1-1,CASSDPLNRERAFF,TGTGCCAGCAGTGACCCTCTGAACAGGGAGAGAGCTTTCTTT
.,.,TRBV19,TRBJ1-5,CASSMGGGRPNSNQPQHF,TGTGCCAGTAGTATGGGGGGGGGAAGGCCGAATAGCAATCAGCCCCAGCATTTT
TRBD2,once,TRBV7-6,TRBJ2-1,CASSSPSGGGSYNEQFF,TGTGCCAGCAGCTCCCCTAGCGGGGGAGGCTCCTACAATGAGCAGTTCTTC
.,.,TRBV5-6,TRBJ2-3,CASSYGGAVDTQYF,TGTGCCAGCAGCTATGGGGGCGCCGTAGATACGCAGTATTTT
TRBD1,.,TRBV7-6,TRBJ1-4,CASSLDGGGTENEKLFF,TGTGCCAGCAGCTTAGATGGTGGGGGGACAGAGAATGAAAAACTGTTTTTT
.,.,TRBV7-9,TRBJ2-7,CASSLVVGNEQYF,TGTGCCAGCAGCTTAGTAGTCGGGAACGAGCAGTACTTC
TRBD1,.,TRBV6-1,TRBJ1-5,CASSGNRGMEPQHF,TGTGCCAGCAGTGGAAACAGGGGAATGGAGCCCCAGCATTTT
.,.,TRBV5-1,TRBJ2-7,CASSLSSTGNRGEQYF,TGCGCCAGCAGCTTGAGCTCGACAGGAAATCGTGGCGAGCAGTACTTC
.,.,TRBV2,TRBJ2-2,CASSEKGEINTGELFF,TGTGCCAGCAGTGAGAAGGGGGAGATTAACACCGGGGAGCTGTTTTTT
TRBD1,.,TRBV5-1,TRBJ2-1,CASSNRDRRYNEQFF,TGCGCCAGCAGCAACCGGGACAGGCGATACAATGAGCAGTTCTTC
TRBD1,.,TRBV4-2,TRBJ2-1,CASSQDSGQGGVEQFF,TGTGCCAGCAGCCAAGATTCTGGACAGGGGGGGGTCGAGCAGTTCTTC
.,.,TRBV4-1,TRBJ2-7,CASSQIQGNSYEQYF,TGCGCCAGCAGCCAGATCCAGGGGAACTCCTACGAGCAGTACTTC
TRBD1,.,TRBV5-4,TRBJ1-2,CASSWGQGFDGYTF,TGTGCCAGCAGCTGGGGACAGGGTTTTGATGGCTACACCTTC
.,.,TRBV2,TRBJ2-1,CASRVRDPEWGEQFF,TGTGCCAGCAGGGTACGGGATCCCGAGTGGGGTGAGCAGTTCTTC
TRBD1,.,TRBV4-3,TRBJ1-4,CASSQDPGQGRKLFF,TGCGCCAGCAGCCAAGACCCGGGACAGGGGCGGAAACTGTTTTTT
.,.,TRBV18,TRBJ2-3,CASSPTGSSTDTQYF,TGTGCCAGCTCACCAACGGGTTCTAGCACAGATACGCAGTATTTT
.,.,TRBV5-1,TRBJ2-7,CASSLGQSYEQYF,TGCGCCAGCAGCTTGGGACAATCCTACGAGCAGTACTTC
TRBD2,.,TRBV7-2,TRBJ2-7,CASSLGGLAVYEQYF,TGTGCCAGCAGCTTAGGGGGACTAGCGGTCTACGAGCAGTACTTC
.,.,TRBV19,TRBJ2-2,CASSSPGVPGELFF,TGTGCCAGTAGTAGTCCTGGAGTCCCCGGGGAGCTGTTTTTT
TRBD1,.,TRBV7-6,TRBJ2-1,CASSLSGGSGQFF,TGTGCCAGCAGCCTCTCAGGGGGCTCTGGGCAGTTCTTC
TRBD1,few,TRBV19,TRBJ1-2,CASSITGAPYGYTF,TGTGCCAGTAGTATAACAGGGGCGCCCTATGGCTACACCTTC
.,.,TRBV6-1,TRBJ2-2,CASSEGTGSNTGELFF,TGTGCCAGCAGTGAAGGAACAGGTTCGAACACCGGGGAGCTGTTTTTT
TRBD1,.,TRBV7-6,TRBJ1-6,CASSSGNAGGYSPLHF,TGTGCCAGCAGCTCCGGAAATGCAGGGGGCTATTCACCCCTCCACTTT
TRBD1,.,TRBV19,TRBJ2-7,CASSGTGAYEQYF,TGTGCCAGTAGCGGGACAGGGGCCTACGAGCAGTACTTC
TRBD1,.,TRBV18,TRBJ1-5,CASSPQENRGSNQPQHF,TGTGCCAGCTCACCCCAAGAGAACAGGGGAAGCAATCAGCCCCAGCATTTT
.,few,TRBV2,TRBJ1-5,CASSESHGRGQPQHF,TGTGCCAGCAGTGAGTCCCACGGTAGAGGTCAGCCCCAGCATTTT
.,.,TRBV7-2,TRBJ1-2,CASSLSPDGYTF,TGTGCCAGCAGCTTATCCCCTGATGGCTACACCTTC
.,.,TRBV6-6,TRBJ2-7,CASAFKGEGAYEQYF,TGTGCCAGCGCTTTTAAGGGGGAGGGGGCCTACGAGCAGTACTTC
TRBD1,.,TRBV2,TRBJ2-3,CASSEGQGFTDTQYF,TGTGCCAGCAGTGAAGGACAGGGCTTCACAGATACGCAGTATTTT
.,.,TRBV7-2,TRBJ2-7,CASSPGHSYEQYF,TGTGCCAGCAGTCCGGGACACTCCTACGAGCAGTACTTC
.,.,TRBV14,TRBJ1-2,CASSYGGGYGYTF,TGTGCCAGCAGCTATGGAGGCGGCTATGGCTACACCTTC
TRBD1,.,TRBV2,TRBJ2-3,CASRERGPDTQYF,TGTGCCAGCAGAGAGAGGGGGCCCGATACGCAGTATTTT
TRBD1,.,TRBV25-1,TRBJ2-1,CASSRTGPMDNEQFF,TGTGCCAGCTCTCGGACAGGGCCAATGGACAATGAGCAGTTCTTC
.,.,TRBV12-5,TRBJ2-5,CASGLGDKETQYF,TGTGCTAGTGGTTTGGGGGACAAGGAGACCCAGTACTTC
.,.,TRBV4-1,TRBJ1-2,CASSQDAENYGYTF,TGCGCCAGCAGCCAAGATGCGGAAAACTATGGCTACACCTTC
TRBD1,.,TRBV5-1,TRBJ2-1,CASSWDRPEQFF,TGCGCCAGCAGCTGGGACAGACCTGAGCAGTTCTTC
.,.,TRBV7-6,TRBJ2-3,CASSLGWGADTQYF,TGTGCCAGCAGCCTCGGCTGGGGGGCAGATACGCAGTATTTT
.,.,TRBV19,TRBJ1-1,CASRHLNTEAFF,TGTGCCAGCAGACACTTGAACACTGAAGCTTTCTTT
.,.,TRBV10-3,TRBJ1-3,CAIRPGDTIYF,TGTGCCATCCGCCCAGGGGACACCATATATTTT